This is a list of T cell receptor beta chains from one sample in a study of cytomegalovirus exposure and HLA in healthy donors. Sequencing used immunoSEQ multiplex PCR; TCRdb keeps in-frame clones, though not all of them. The table records around 150,000 clones, 84% of them present only once. Source material: PBMCs. Receptor source: a boy between 2 and 15 years old in good health and CMV-seronegative. Both conserved end residues are part of each CDR3. Each record gives: CDR3 length, V gene, clone size, D gene, J gene, CDR3 protein, CDR3 DNA. A D gene is named only where the DNA matches it firmly. Rows may omit the clone size; those that give it use once, few, many or a size class.

14,TRBV15,-,-,TRBJ1-5,CATSRDHSNQPQHF,TGTGCCACCAGCAGAGATCATAGCAATCAGCCCCAGCATTTT
17,TRBV4-1,-,TRBD2,TRBJ2-3,CASSQPSGRASTDTQYF,TGCGCCAGCAGCCAGCCTAGCGGGAGGGCCAGCACAGATACGCAGTATTTT
15,TRBV7-2,-,-,TRBJ2-1,CASSLAVGPYNEQFF,TGTGCCAGCAGCTTAGCGGTGGGCCCCTACAATGAGCAGTTCTTC
12,TRBV29-1,once,-,TRBJ1-5,CSVVTGMQPQHF,TGCAGCGTTGTTACAGGGATGCAGCCCCAGCATTTT
14,TRBV9,-,-,TRBJ1-4,CASSQTGFNEKLFF,TGTGCCAGCAGCCAGACAGGTTTTAATGAAAAACTGTTTTTT
13,TRBV27,few,-,TRBJ1-1,CASRTTGRAEAFF,TGTGCCAGCAGAACAACAGGGCGGGCTGAAGCTTTCTTT
18,TRBV7-8,-,TRBD2,TRBJ2-7,CASSFTGLAVFLSYEQYF,TGTGCCAGCAGCTTTACGGGACTAGCGGTCTTTCTATCCTACGAGCAGTACTTC
14,TRBV7-2,-,-,TRBJ2-7,CASSLVSSHYEQYF,TGTGCCAGCAGCTTAGTGTCGAGTCACTACGAGCAGTACTTC
15,TRBV6-6,-,TRBD1,TRBJ2-7,CASSPPGTGIYEQYF,TGTGCCAGCAGTCCCCCTGGGACAGGGATCTACGAGCAGTACTTC
16,TRBV7-9,-,TRBD1,TRBJ2-7,CASSSLPWDRSYEQYF,TGTGCCAGCAGCTCCCTCCCTTGGGACAGATCCTACGAGCAGTACTTC
14,TRBV12-5,-,TRBD1,TRBJ2-1,CASGLMGQVFEQFF,TGTGCTAGTGGTTTGATGGGACAGGTTTTTGAGCAGTTCTTC
18,TRBV5-4,-,TRBD2,TRBJ2-1,CASSLGGLAGGPSNEQFF,TGTGCCAGCAGCTTGGGGGGGCTAGCGGGAGGGCCGTCGAATGAGCAGTTCTTC
15,TRBV5-1,-,TRBD2,TRBJ2-1,CASSLGLADYNEQFF,TGCGCCAGCAGCTTAGGACTAGCGGATTACAATGAGCAGTTCTTC
12,TRBV4-1,once,-,TRBJ1-4,CASKSPDEKLFF,TGCGCCAGCAAGTCCCCAGATGAAAAACTGTTTTTT